Shown below are 22 T cell receptor beta chains from a single sample sequenced in a study of CXCR3-negative and CXCR3-positive naive CD8 T cells. Researchers prepared the TRB cDNA libraries using 5' RACE with UMI labels. TCRdb reanalyzed the 5' RACE reads and collapses them to one entry per CDR3 protein, without DNA. Its table lists 30,000 to 40,000 distinct CDR3 sequences. Sequencing was carried out using memory CD8+ T cells from blood. These TCRs come from a human donor in good health. Some clones in this sample may be carry-over from other donors' samples.

This chain uses TRBV15 with TRBJ2-5; with no DNA, the TCRdb D assignment of TRBD2 cannot be verified. This CDR3 comprises 15 residues. The germline gives CDR1 LNHNV, CDR2 YYDKDF (reference sequence). The CDR3 sequence is CATSRGEGPPETQYF.

The J gene is TRBJ1-1, the V gene TRBV6-6. The CDR3 is 15 residues long. Germline CDR1 and CDR2: MNHNY and SVGAGI (reference sequence). The CDR3 loop reads CASSYSRTVNTEAFF.

The chain links TRBV27 to TRBJ2-7; TCRdb's assignment of TRBD1 cannot be checked, as there is no DNA. This CDR3 region has 13 residues. The V gene's germline CDR1 is MNHEY and CDR2 SMNVEV (reference sequence). CDR3 region: CASSSGTGDEQYF.

This CDR3 is CSASPPNNEQFF. V gene TRBV20-1 combines with J gene TRBJ2-1; lacking DNA, the TRBD1 call made by TCRdb goes unchecked. This CDR3 has 12 amino acids. From germline, CDR1 is DFQATT and CDR2 SNEGSKA (reference sequence).

The V call is TRBV6-4, the J call TRBJ2-3; TCRdb's D gene call, TRBD2, goes unchecked for lack of DNA. Per the germline V gene, CDR1 is MRHNA and CDR2 is SNTAGT. This CDR3 is built from 16 residues. The CDR3 loop reads CASSGVVGGPPDTQYF.

This clonotype registers medium-sized by frequency. The chain is built from TRBV4-3 and TRBJ1-5; TCRdb indicates TRBD1, and absent DNA this call remains unverified. Germline loops: CDR1 LGHNA, CDR2 YSLEER. The CDR3 loop spans 15 amino acids. CDR3 loop: CASSLLPGGNQPQHF.

V and J are TRBV19 and TRBJ1-5; TCRdb names TRBD1, which stays unverified in the absence of DNA. Germline V gene lookup returns CDR1 LNHDA and CDR2 SQIVND (reference sequence). This CDR3 comprises 13 residues. The CDR3 region is CASSTSLDLRQHF.

The chain uses TRBV9 and TRBJ2-5. From germline, CDR1 is SGDLS and CDR2 YYNGEE. The CDR3 length is 11 residues. CDR3 sequence reads: CASSVEETQYF.

The chain carries TRBV29-1 and TRBJ2-7; TCRdb's D gene call, TRBD1, goes unchecked for lack of DNA. Germline V CDR1 and CDR2: SQVTM, ANQGSEA. The CDR3 runs to 15 residues. The CDR3 here is CSVAPQGPGSYEQYF.

The V and J genes are TRBV19 and TRBJ1-5; the D gene TCRdb calls, TRBD1, cannot be checked with no DNA. CDR1 is LNHDA and CDR2 is SQIVND in the germline V gene (reference sequence). The CDR3 contains 16 residues. CDR3 loop: CASSIVLDPRNQPQHF.

The V and J genes are TRBV7-9 and TRBJ2-2. This CDR3 contains 13 residues. Germline-derived CDR1 and CDR2 are SEHNR and FQNEAQ (reference sequence). This CDR3 reads CASSPAISGELFF.

The genes are TRBV6-6 and TRBJ2-1; the TCRdb D gene call, TRBD1, has no DNA to confirm it. Germline values: CDR1 MNHNY, CDR2 SVGAGI (reference sequence). This CDR3 region has 15 residues. The chain's CDR3 is CASSYSPGALGEQFF.

V gene TRBV29-1 combines with J gene TRBJ1-2. Per germline, CDR1 SQVTM and CDR2 ANQGSEA. This CDR3 comprises 13 residues. This CDR3 reads CSVEATETYGYTF.

J is TRBJ2-1 and V is TRBV6-2 or TRBV6-3; TCRdb proposes TRBD1, but this gene call is untestable without DNA. The CDR3 length is 14 residues. Germline values: CDR1 MNHEY, CDR2 SVGEGT. The CDR3 region is CASSLKASRDEQFF.

V gene TRBV18 combines with J gene TRBJ2-3. CDR3 length equals 15 residues. Germline assignment: CDR1 KGHSH and CDR2 LQKENI. This CDR3 reads CASSPRKQMEDTQYF.

This chain's CDR3 is CASSSLLYEQYF. The genes are TRBV6-6 and TRBJ2-7. The germline gives CDR1 MNHNY, CDR2 SVGAGI (reference sequence). The CDR3 extends over 12 amino acids.

The chain has TRBV5-1 and TRBJ1-6. Germline V gives CDR1 SGHRS, CDR2 YFSETQ. This CDR3 is 14 amino acids long. The CDR3 loop reads CASSPGLENSPLHF. Drawing the rest from reference TRBV5-1 and TRBJ1-6, the complete variable domain is KAGVTQTPRYLIKTRGQQVTLSCSPISGHRSVSWYQQTPGQGLQFLFEYFSETQRNKGNFPGRFSGRQFSNSRSEMNVSTLELGDSALYLCASSPGLENSPLHFGNGTRLTVT.

This chain links TRBV15 with TRBJ2-5; TCRdb reports TRBD1, a call that lacks DNA to check it against. The CDR3 length is 15 residues. CDR1 and CDR2 (germline): LNHNV, YYDKDF (reference sequence). The CDR3 here is CATSREGGGFETQYF.

The V and J genes are TRBV6-2 or TRBV6-3 and TRBJ2-1; TCRdb calls TRBD2, which cannot be checked without DNA. Germline V lookup: CDR1 MNHEY, CDR2 SVGEGT. This CDR3 comprises 14 residues. CDR3 loop: CASSQGPGPDEQFF.

The chain employs TRBV28 and TRBJ2-7; TCRdb reports TRBD1, a call that lacks DNA to check it against. This CDR3 is 14 amino acids long. Germline V gene lookup returns CDR1 MDHEN and CDR2 SYDVKM. CDR3 protein: CASRVRDSSYKQYF.

The chain recombines TRBV29-1 with TRBJ1-5; lacking DNA, the TRBD1 call made by TCRdb goes unchecked. The CDR3 has 14 residues. Germline lookup yields CDR1 SQVTM and CDR2 ANQGSEA. The CDR3 region is CSVAGTGFGQPQHF.

The rearrangement uses TRBV28 and TRBJ2-2; TCRdb proposes TRBD2, but this gene call is untestable without DNA. This CDR3 is built from 18 residues. The germline V gene has CDR1 MDHEN and CDR2 SYDVKM. This CDR3 reads CASSLLPSGGANTGELFF.